A few counts support the clone carrying this TCR beta chain. This specimen belongs to a study of T cells after yellow fever vaccination. TCRdb re-called the 5' RACE reads with MiXCR, one entry per CDR3 protein. This table has about 170,000 distinct CDR3 sequences, approximately 10% appearing once. The origin of this receptor is a man between 18 and 29 years old who received the YFV17D yellow fever vaccine. Source: CD8+ T cells sorted from PBMCs, taken 15 days after the yellow fever booster vaccination.

The CDR3 sequence: CASSPSPSDTQYF. CDR3 bases: TGTGCCAGCTCACCATCACCGTCAGATACGCAGTATTTT. V is TRBV18 and J is TRBJ2-3; D gene uncertain. Germline loops: CDR1 KGHSH, CDR2 LQKENI. The CDR3 has 13 amino acids. Deletions cut 2 bases from V and 4 bases from J, with 7 bases between.